One and the same sample provided the 2 T cell receptor beta chains below, sequenced in a study of blood T cell repertoires in COVID-19. The table came from immunoSEQ multiplex PCR; TCRdb's copy has only in-frame clones and leaves some out. The repertoire holds about 190,000 clones, with over 75% as singletons. Sequenced material: peripheral blood. The receptors derive from a woman aged 40-49 years who had recovered from COVID-19.

This clone was seen just once. The J gene is TRBJ2-2, the V gene TRBV7-2, with no clear D. Germline V gene data show CDR1 as SGHTA and CDR2 as FQGNSA. Trimming removed 1 base at V and 0 bases at J, with 6 bases between. The CDR3 contains 15 residues. The CDR3 DNA reads TGTGCCAGCAGCTTAGGCTCGGCGAACACCGGGGAGCTGTTTTTT. Translated, it gives CASSLGSANTGELFF. Combining the CDR3 with reference TRBV7-2 and TRBJ2-2 gives the whole variable domain GAGVSQSPSNKVTEKGKDVELRCDPISGHTALYWYRQSLGQGLEFLIYFQGNSAPDKSGLPSDRFSAERTGGSVSTLTIQRTQQEDSAVYLCASSLGSANTGELFFGEGSRLTVL.

The V gene is TRBV28, the J gene TRBJ2-1; a weak D match, TRBD1 (5 bases). The CDR3 is 15 residues long. Germline lookup yields CDR1 MDHEN and CDR2 SYDVKM. V dropped 2 bases and J dropped 4 bases, with 12 bases sitting between them. CDR3 sequence (DNA): TGTGCCAGCAGTTTAGCAGACAGCACGTACAATGAGCAGTTCTTC. The encoded protein is CASSLADSTYNEQFF.